Listed here are 26 T cell receptor beta chains from one sample, sequenced in a study of metastatic and nonmetastatic thyroid tumors. None of the patients had undergone any treatment ahead of thyroid surgery. TCRdb ran MiXCR on the PCR reads. Among 13,000 or so clones, approximately 32% were seen once, and the ten largest hold roughly 3.7%. The sequencing input was blood. All receptors come from a female donor with papillary thyroid cancer or a benign thyroid nodule (not recorded which). Some clones in this sample may be carry-over from other donors' samples.

This clone is medium-sized by share. This chain uses TRBV4-1 with TRBJ2-7; 9 nucleotides align to TRBD1. J lost 7 bases, V lost 0 bases, and 7 bases had no gene match. The CDR3 is 15 amino acids. Germline V lookup: CDR1 MGHRA, CDR2 YSYEKL. The CDR3: CASSQEGQGVGEQYF. The CDR3 bases are TGCGCCAGCAGCCAAGAGGGACAGGGAGTGGGTGAGCAGTACTTC.

This clone was detected ten times or more. The genes are TRBV29-1 and TRBJ2-1; 12 nucleotides line up with TRBD1. Trimming took 6 bases from V and 4 from J; bases not matched to a gene: 13. The CDR3 runs 17 residues. Germline V gives CDR1 SQVTM, CDR2 ANQGSEA. The CDR3 reads CSVGDRGPERAYNEQFF. CDR3 DNA sequence: TGCAGCGTAGGGGACAGGGGGCCCGAGCGGGCTTACAATGAGCAGTTCTTC.

This clone is judged medium-sized. The chain couples TRBV10-3 to TRBJ1-5, with 10 bases matching TRBD1. Trimming cost V 7 bases and J 6 bases; bases outside gene matches: 9. CDR1 and CDR2 from the germline V gene are ENHRY and SYGVKD. CDR3 size: 15 residues. The CDR3 here is CAIKGTGEVRQPQHF. In nucleotides, the CDR3 is TGTGCCATCAAAGGGACAGGGGAGGTTCGTCAGCCCCAGCATTTT.

The chain recombines TRBV11-3 with TRBJ2-7; 8 bases match TRBD1. The trim removed 4 bases at V and 6 bases at J, leaving 11 bases unmatched. The CDR3 totals 15 residues. Germline assignment: CDR1 SGHNT and CDR2 YENEEA. The CDR3 coding sequence is TGTGCCAGCAGCTCTTGGACAGGGAATTTGATCGAGCAGTACTTC. This codes for CASSSWTGNLIEQYF.

The chain combines TRBV7-9 with TRBJ1-4; D remains unclear. Germline V lookup: CDR1 SEHNR, CDR2 FQNEAQ (reference sequence). V gave up 1 base and J gave up 8 bases, with 8 bases separating them. There are 13 residues in the CDR3. The CDR3 protein is CASSLDSVEKLFF. As DNA, the CDR3 is TGTGCCAGCAGCTTAGATTCTGTGGAAAAACTGTTTTTT.

This clone was observed many times. The rearrangement joins TRBV20-1 to TRBJ2-5, with 8 bases matching TRBD2. The junction had 13 bases not matched to a gene; V was cut back by 3 bases and J by 7 bases. The CDR3 runs to 15 residues. The germline CDR1 and CDR2 sequences are DFQATT and SNEGSKA (reference sequence). This CDR3 is CSASIVSGTAGTQYF. In DNA, the CDR3 is TGCAGTGCTAGTATTGTTAGCGGGACCGCAGGGACCCAGTACTTC.

CDR3 loop: CASNTGYTEAFF. The CDR3 bases are TGTGCCAGTAATACGGGATACACTGAAGCTTTCTTT. The chain couples TRBV19 to TRBJ1-1; unclear D gene. The germline V and J ends were trimmed by 7 bases and 3 bases, with 9 bases remaining between them. Germline V gene data show CDR1 as LNHDA and CDR2 as SQIVND (reference sequence). The CDR3 runs 12 residues.

The chain combines TRBV9 with TRBJ1-3; unclear D gene. The V and J ends lost 0 bases and 0 bases respectively, with 10 bases between them. The CDR3 length is 16 residues. Germline V gene data show CDR1 as SGDLS and CDR2 as YYNGEE. The CDR3 loop reads CASSVGPGSSGNTIYF. In DNA form, the CDR3 reads TGTGCCAGCAGCGTAGGTCCAGGAAGCTCTGGAAACACCATATATTTT. Combining the CDR3 with reference TRBV9 and TRBJ1-3 gives the whole variable domain DSGVTQTPKHLITATGQRVTLRCSPRSGDLSVYWYQQSLDQGLQFLIQYYNGEERAKGNILERFSAQQFPDLHSELNLSSLELGDSALYFCASSVGPGSSGNTIYFGEGSWLTVV.

This clone was counted a few times. The gene calls are TRBV28 and TRBJ2-3; D ambiguous. Germline CDR1 and CDR2: MDHEN and SYDVKM. CDR3 length equals 14 residues. Trimming cost V 3 bases and J 1 base, with 8 bases left between them. CDR3 sequence reads: CASSFLSGTDTQYF. CDR3 nucleotides: TGTGCCAGCAGTTTCTTGTCGGGCACAGATACGCAGTATTTT. The entire variable domain, with the rest obtained from reference TRBV28 and TRBJ2-3, is as follows: DVKVTQSSRYLVKRTGEKVFLECVQDMDHENMFWYRQDPGLGLRLIYFSYDVKMKEKGDIPEGYSVSREKKERFSLILESASTNQTSMYLCASSFLSGTDTQYFGPGTRLTVL.

Many counts were recorded for this clone. The chain uses TRBV29-1 and TRBJ2-5; tentatively, D is TRBD1 (5 bases). CDR3 length: 13 residues. Between the trimmed V and J ends, which lost 4 bases and 10 bases, there was a span of 19 bases. Germline V gene sequence: CDR1 SQVTM, CDR2 ANQGSEA. The chain's CDR3 is CSVVLTERWDQYF. The CDR3 region has the DNA TGCAGCGTTGTTTTGACAGAAAGGTGGGACCAGTACTTC.

This clone was detected a few times. This chain connects TRBV2 to TRBJ1-4; 7 bases fit TRBD1. In germline, CDR1 is SNHLY, CDR2 FYNNEI. Trimming removed 5 bases from V and 4 bases from J; junction bases left unmatched: 4. The CDR3 sequence is 14 residues long. CDR3 residues: CASSSGTDNEKLFF. CDR3 DNA sequence: TGTGCCAGCAGTTCCGGGACAGATAATGAAAAACTGTTTTTT.

By frequency in the sample, this clone is medium-sized (0.01 to 0.1%). This chain joins TRBV7-9 and TRBJ2-1, with 11 bases lining up with TRBD2. Germline CDR1 and CDR2: SEHNR and FQNEAQ (reference sequence). The CDR3 has 15 amino acids. V lost 5 bases to trimming and J lost 6 bases; unmatched junction nucleotides: 6. The CDR3 sequence is CASSPGLAASNEQFF. In DNA, the CDR3 is TGTGCCAGCAGCCCGGGACTAGCGGCTAGCAATGAGCAGTTCTTC.

Only a few counts were recorded for this clone. V gene TRBV11-2 combines with J gene TRBJ2-2; D not resolved. V shed 2 bases and J shed 4 bases, with 5 bases lying between them. Germline V gives CDR1 SGHAT, CDR2 FQNNGV. The CDR3 has 13 amino acids. The CDR3 sequence: CASSLPITGELFF. The CDR3 DNA is TGTGCCAGCAGCTTACCTATCACCGGGGAGCTGTTTTTT. The complete variable domain, with remaining parts taken from reference TRBV11-2 and TRBJ2-2, reads EAGVAQSPRYKIIEKRQSVAFWCNPISGHATLYWYQQILGQGPKLLIQFQNNGVVDDSQLPKDRFSAERLKGVDSTLKIQPAKLEDSAVYLCASSLPITGELFFGEGSRLTVL.

About this clone itself: A read error may produce the germline difference seen at one junction end. The V gene is TRBV11-2, the J gene TRBJ2-1; 7 positions agree with TRBD2. Germline CDR1 and CDR2: SGHAT and FQNNGV. The CDR3 loop spans 15 amino acids. The CDR3 loop reads CASSQGVLASNDQFF. In nucleotides, the CDR3 is TGTGCCAGCAGCCAGGGTGTACTAGCGAGCAATGATCAGTTCTTC.

This clone was observed a few times. This rearrangement joins TRBV7-6 to TRBJ2-5, with unresolved D. Germline V gives CDR1 SGHVS, CDR2 FNYEAQ. This CDR3 comprises 12 residues. Trimming cost V 7 bases and J 5 bases, with 11 bases left between them. CDR3 sequence (DNA): TGTGCCAGCATGTTAGGAGTTGAGACCCAGTACTTC. Protein product: CASMLGVETQYF.

Remarks on this clone: Additional DNA sequences in this sample encode the identical CDR3. The rearrangement links TRBV12-3 or TRBV12-4 to TRBJ2-1, with D perhaps TRBD2 (6 bases). The CDR3 extends over 14 amino acids. With 10 bases removed from V and 7 bases from J, the gap between germline ends came to 20 bases. The CDR3 sequence: CATLGTGGLNEQFF. The CDR3 DNA reads TGTGCCACCCTAGGGACTGGGGGATTAAATGAGCAGTTCTTC.

The gene calls are TRBV6-1 and TRBJ1-6, with D possibly matching TRBD1 (5 bases). CDR3 length equals 13 residues. CDR1 MNHNS and CDR2 SASEGT come from the germline V gene. V shed 6 bases and J shed 9 bases, with 12 bases lying between them. The CDR3 nucleotides are TGTGCCAGCAGAACGAAGGGGTTTTCACCCCTCCACTTT. It encodes CASRTKGFSPLHF.

A note on this clone: Since the CDR3 does not end with the conserved phenylalanine or tryptophan, this likely comes from a read error. The limits of the CDR3 on the DNA are not certain, so only TCRdb's listed CDR3 is given. The V gene is TRBV7-2, the J gene TRBJ2-1; the D segment call TRBD2 is taken from the table without a DNA check. From its first to its last residue, the CDR3 has 14 amino acids. CDR1 SGHTA and CDR2 FQGNSA come from the germline V gene. The chain's CDR3 is CASCFPRGSNEHFL.

By share, this clone ranks as medium-sized. The V call is TRBV12-3 or TRBV12-4, the J call TRBJ2-1; TRBD2 might be the D (5 bases). Trimming removed 5 bases from V and 4 bases from J, with 18 bases in between. The CDR3 sequence is 16 residues long. This CDR3 reads CASSQKGGSRYNEQFF. DNA for the CDR3: TGTGCCAGCAGTCAAAAGGGCGGGTCTAGATACAATGAGCAGTTCTTC.

V is TRBV20-1 and J is TRBJ2-3; D possibly corresponds to TRBD2 (6 bases). The CDR3 has 15 residues. CDR1 and CDR2 (germline): DFQATT, SNEGSKA (reference sequence). Trimming cost V 1 base and J 10 bases, with 21 bases left between them. In DNA form, the CDR3 reads TGCAGTGCTAGAGGTCCGACCCCAGCGGGTGATGCGCAGTATTTT. This codes for CSARGPTPAGDAQYF.

This clone was detected only a few times. The chain employs TRBV2 and TRBJ1-5, with 10 positions matching TRBD1. CDR3 length: 13 amino acids. J lost 4 bases, V lost 6 bases, and 0 bases had no gene match. CDR1 and CDR2 from the germline V gene are SNHLY and FYNNEI. The CDR3 bases are TGTGCCAGCAGGGGACAGGGGAATCAGCCCCAGCATTTT. Its translation: CASRGQGNQPQHF.

This clone has more than one count but fewer than ten. The V gene is TRBV4-2, the J gene TRBJ1-3; D ambiguous. Between the trimmed V and J ends, which lost 3 bases and 4 bases, there was a span of 1 base. The germline CDR1 and CDR2 sequences are LGHNA and YNFKEQ. This CDR3 region has 11 residues. CDR3 in amino acids: CASSQGNTIYF. CDR3 sequence (DNA): TGTGCCAGCAGCCAGGGAAACACCATATATTTT.

This clone was observed a few times. The chain is built from TRBV6-5 and TRBJ2-7; the match to TRBD2 covers 13 bases. The CDR3 sequence is 17 residues long. The germline V gene encodes CDR1 MNHEY and CDR2 SVGAGI. After removal of 6 bases from V and 0 bases from J, the junction contained 8 bases not matched to a gene. The CDR3 loop is CASSYPTSGGSSYEQYF. The CDR3 DNA reads as TGTGCCAGCAGCTACCCGACTAGCGGGGGGTCCTCCTACGAGCAGTACTTC.

In this sample, this clone is medium-sized. The chain recombines TRBV10-3 with TRBJ1-6; TRBD1 is a possible D gene (6 bases). CDR1 is ENHRY and CDR2 is SYGVKD in the germline V gene. V lost 3 bases to trimming and J lost 2 bases, with 14 bases between them. CDR3 length equals 17 residues. CDR3 residues: CAISDGGGATYNSPLHF. The CDR3 coding sequence is TGTGCCATCAGTGATGGGGGGGGGGCCACCTATAATTCACCCCTCCACTTT.

This clone occurred many times. The J gene is TRBJ2-1, the V gene TRBV4-2; D possibly uses TRBD1 or TRBD2 (5 bases each). The CDR3 consists of 16 residues. CDR1 is LGHNA, CDR2 YNFKEQ, per germline. V shed 4 bases and J shed 6 bases, with 19 bases lying between them. The CDR3 DNA follows: TGTGCCAGCAGCCCCCCCCCCACAGGTGGAGGCAATGAGCAGTTCTTC. Its translation is CASSPPPTGGGNEQFF.

At least ten counts were recorded for this clone. V is TRBV12-3 or TRBV12-4 and J is TRBJ2-5; D may correspond to TRBD1 or TRBD2 (5 bases each). Trimming took off 6 bases at V and 4 bases at J, with 9 bases between the two ends. The CDR3 length is 12 residues. The CDR3 spells CASSPRGETQYF. The CDR3 DNA reads as TGTGCCAGCAGCCCGAGGGGAGAGACCCAGTACTTC.